The clone carrying this TCR beta chain was found once. This specimen belongs to a study of T cell changes during pregnancy in multiple sclerosis. The V gene's germline CDR1 is MNHEY and CDR2 SMNVEV (reference sequence). With 2 bases clipped from V and 1 base from J, the junction kept 2 bases outside the gene matches. The CDR3 extends over 16 amino acids. The data were produced by immunoSEQ multiplex PCR, yet TCRdb's version contains in-frame clones alone and is incomplete. This table holds almost 20,000 clones, less than 90% found once. The rearrangement joins TRBV27 to TRBJ2-1; 10 bases map to TRBD2. The material was CD8+ T cells from peripheral blood mononuclear cells, obtained in the third trimester of pregnancy. The source of this sequence is a female donor in good health, enrolled as a control in a pregnancy study. This CDR3 reads CASSLLAGASYNEQFF. The CDR3 DNA sequence: TGTGCCAGCAGTTTACTAGCGGGAGCTTCCTACAATGAGCAGTTCTTC.